Listed here are 10 T cell receptor beta chains from one sample, sequenced in a study of shared T cell receptors in the human thymus. The protocol was immunoSEQ multiplex PCR, while the TCRdb copy is restricted to in-frame clones and leaves out a portion. The repertoire holds approximately 660,000 clones, 85% to 90% seen once, with about 0.01% in the top ten. These same data were also listed under a study on human thymus T cells.

The sample comprised thymocytes. Source of these receptors: a boy in the first two years of life with a congenital heart defect.

The J gene is TRBJ2-2, the V gene TRBV30; 9 positions match TRBD1. The CDR3 is 18 residues long. The junction had 15 bases not matched to a gene; V was cut back by 7 bases and J by 0 bases. CDR1 GTSNPN and CDR2 SVGIG come from the germline V gene (reference sequence). The CDR3 sequence: CASCPGTGRGANTGELFF. The CDR3 bases are TGTGCCTCTTGTCCCGGGACAGGGAGGGGAGCGAACACCGGGGAGCTGTTTTTT.

This sequence joins TRBV7-9 and TRBJ1-2; 8 positions agree with TRBD1. V lost 8 bases to trimming and J lost 7 bases; unmatched junction nucleotides: 12. Germline assignment: CDR1 SEHNR and CDR2 FQNEAQ (reference sequence). The CDR3 runs to 14 residues. The CDR3 region has the DNA TGTGCCAGCTGGGCGGCCGGACAGGGACGTGGCTACACCTTC. Translated: CASWAAGQGRGYTF. Full variable domain (missing parts from reference TRBV7-9 and TRBJ1-2): DTGVSQNPRHKITKRGQNVTFRCDPISEHNRLYWYRQTLGQGPEFLTYFQNEAQLEKSRLLSDRFSAERPKGSFSTLEIQRTEQGDSAMYLCASWAAGQGRGYTFGSGTRLTVV.

This chain links TRBV15 with TRBJ2-5; TRBD2 is a possible D gene (5 bases). V gave up 1 base and J gave up 5 bases, with 14 bases separating them. Germline V gene sequence: CDR1 LNHNV, CDR2 YYDKDF (reference sequence). The CDR3 covers 15 residues. CDR3 in DNA: TGTGCCACCAGCAGAGTAGAGAGGGCTGGCGAGACCCAGTACTTC. Protein product: CATSRVERAGETQYF.

This clone was found once. The chain uses TRBV5-1 and TRBJ1-2; 9 nucleotides agree with TRBD1. This CDR3 comprises 16 residues. Trimming removed 3 bases from V and 0 bases from J; junction bases left unmatched: 6. Germline values: CDR1 SGHRS, CDR2 YFSETQ. The CDR3 loop is CASSSFRDRANYGYTF. CDR3 DNA sequence: TGCGCCAGCAGCTCGTTCCGGGACAGGGCTAACTATGGCTACACCTTC.

The chain is built from TRBV2 and TRBJ1-3; a weak D match, TRBD1 (6 bases). Trimming removed 6 bases from V and 0 bases from J, with 18 bases in between. This CDR3 comprises 17 residues. Germline CDR1 reads SNHLY; CDR2 reads FYNNEI. The chain's CDR3 is CASRDQTGIYSGNTIYF. The CDR3 nucleotides read TGTGCCAGCAGGGACCAGACAGGTATCTACTCTGGAAACACCATATATTTT. The whole variable domain, filled in from reference TRBV2 and TRBJ1-3, reads EPEVTQTPSHQVTQMGQEVILRCVPISNHLYFYWYRQILGQKVEFLVSFYNNEISEKSEIFDDQFSVERPDGSNFTLKIRSTKLEDSAMYFCASRDQTGIYSGNTIYFGEGSWLTVV.

V is TRBV7-2 and J is TRBJ2-5; the match to TRBD1 covers 10 bases. V trimming: 2 bases; J trimming: 2 bases; junction bases outside the gene matches: 8. Per the germline V gene, CDR1 is SGHTA and CDR2 is FQGNSA. The CDR3 consists of 17 residues. The CDR3 region has the DNA TGTGCCAGCAGCTTAACGAATCCGGGACAGGGGCAAGAGACCCAGTACTTC. Encoded protein: CASSLTNPGQGQETQYF.

The V gene is TRBV30, the J gene TRBJ2-7; TRBD2 is a possible D gene (5 bases). The CDR3 covers 13 residues. Germline V gene sequence: CDR1 GTSNPN, CDR2 SVGIG (reference sequence). Trimming pared 0 bases from V and 9 bases from J, leaving 15 bases between. CDR3 amino acids: CAWSVAGRSRQYF. The CDR3 bases are TGTGCCTGGAGTGTCGCGGGTCGCTCGAGGCAGTACTTC. Drawing the rest from reference TRBV30 and TRBJ2-7, the complete variable domain is SQTIHQWPATLVQPVGSPLSLECTVEGTSNPNLYWYRQAAGRGLQLLFYSVGIGQISSEVPQNLSASRPQDRQFILSSKKLLLSDSGFYLCAWSVAGRSRQYFGPGTRLTVT.

J is TRBJ1-5 and V is TRBV10-3; 7 nucleotides align to TRBD1. The CDR3 has 15 residues. The junction had 10 bases not matched to a gene; V was cut back by 8 bases and J by 3 bases. Germline CDR1 is ENHRY and CDR2 is SYGVKD. The CDR3 spells CAIRDHTGDNQPQHF. The CDR3 DNA follows: TGTGCCATCCGGGACCACACAGGGGACAATCAGCCCCAGCATTTT.

The chain is built from TRBV28 and TRBJ1-5; 7 bases are shared with TRBD1. Germline loops: CDR1 MDHEN, CDR2 SYDVKM. Germline trimming cut 7 bases from V and 4 bases from J; bases unmatched to any gene: 13. CDR3 size: 16 residues. CDR3 in DNA: TGTGCCAGCAACCCCAGACAGGGTGGGTCGAATCAGCCCCAGCATTTT. Its translation: CASNPRQGGSNQPQHF.

The CDR3 nucleotides read TGTGCCAGCAGCCGGGGACAGGGCGCAAAGAATGAAAAACTGTTTTTT. It specifies CASSRGQGAKNEKLFF. The rearrangement uses TRBV11-3 and TRBJ1-4; 9 nucleotides align to TRBD1. The V and J ends lost 5 bases and 5 bases, in that order; junction bases with no gene match: 9. Germline V gene lookup returns CDR1 SGHNT and CDR2 YENEEA. This CDR3 comprises 16 residues. Based on the CDR3 plus reference TRBV11-3 and TRBJ1-4, the full variable domain is EAGVVQSPRYKIIEKKQPVAFWCNPISGHNTLYWYLQNLGQGPELLIRYENEEAVDDSQLPKDRFSAERLKGVDSTLKIQPAELGDSAVYLCASSRGQGAKNEKLFFGSGTQLSVL.